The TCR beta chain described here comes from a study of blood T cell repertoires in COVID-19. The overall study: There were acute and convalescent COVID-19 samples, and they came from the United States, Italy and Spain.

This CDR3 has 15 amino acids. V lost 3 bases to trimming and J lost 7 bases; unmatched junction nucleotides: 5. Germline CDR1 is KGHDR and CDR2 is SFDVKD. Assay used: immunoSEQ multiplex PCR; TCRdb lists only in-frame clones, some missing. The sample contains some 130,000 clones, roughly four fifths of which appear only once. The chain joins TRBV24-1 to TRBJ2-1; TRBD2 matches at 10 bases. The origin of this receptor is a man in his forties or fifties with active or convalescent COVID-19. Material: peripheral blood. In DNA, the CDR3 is TGTGCCACCAGTGATGTCACTAGCGGGGCTAATGAGCAGTTCTTC. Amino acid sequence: CATSDVTSGANEQFF.